The TCR beta chain under discussion was sequenced for a study of metastatic and nonmetastatic thyroid tumors. TCRdb recomputed clones from the PCR reads via MiXCR. The sample lists 20,000 or so clones, roughly 29% occurring once. Study-wide findings and caveats: In blood and tumor, TCR beta diversity was reportedly significantly higher in malignant thyroid tumors than in benign nodules.

This clone showed up many times. The antigen is unknown. Germline V lookup: CDR1 SGHTA, CDR2 FQGNSA. This CDR3 contains 15 residues. V shed 8 bases, J shed 1 base, and the junction held 8 bases outside the gene matches. None of the patients had undergone any treatment ahead of thyroid surgery. V usage is TRBV7-2 and J usage is TRBJ2-1; 7 bases map to TRBD2. The sequence came from a female donor with papillary thyroid cancer or a benign thyroid nodule (not recorded which). Some clones in this sample may be carry-over from other donors' samples. The sample consisted of blood. As DNA, the CDR3 is TGTGCCAGCGGGGGGGGGAGTGGGTCCTACAATGAGCAGTTCTTC. It yields the protein CASGGGSGSYNEQFF.